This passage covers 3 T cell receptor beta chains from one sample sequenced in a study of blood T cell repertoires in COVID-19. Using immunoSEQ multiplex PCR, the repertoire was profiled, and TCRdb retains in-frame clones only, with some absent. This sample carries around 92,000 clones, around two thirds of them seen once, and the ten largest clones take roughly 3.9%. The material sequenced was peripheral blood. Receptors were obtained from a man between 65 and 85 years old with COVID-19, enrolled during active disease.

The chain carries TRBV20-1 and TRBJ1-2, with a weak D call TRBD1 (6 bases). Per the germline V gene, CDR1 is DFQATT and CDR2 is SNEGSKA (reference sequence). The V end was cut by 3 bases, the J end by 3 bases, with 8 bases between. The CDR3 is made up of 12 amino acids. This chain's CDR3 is CSASNRDYGYTF. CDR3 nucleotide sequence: TGCAGTGCTAGTAACAGGGACTATGGCTACACCTTC.

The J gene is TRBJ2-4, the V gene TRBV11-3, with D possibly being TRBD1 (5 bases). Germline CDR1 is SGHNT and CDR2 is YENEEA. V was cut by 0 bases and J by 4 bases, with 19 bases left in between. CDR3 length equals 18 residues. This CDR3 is CASSLDRVMVDTKNIQYF. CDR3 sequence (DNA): TGTGCCAGCAGCTTAGATCGGGTAATGGTGGACACGAAAAACATTCAGTACTTC. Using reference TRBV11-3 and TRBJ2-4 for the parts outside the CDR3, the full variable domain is EAGVVQSPRYKIIEKKQPVAFWCNPISGHNTLYWYLQNLGQGPELLIRYENEEAVDDSQLPKDRFSAERLKGVDSTLKIQPAELGDSAVYLCASSLDRVMVDTKNIQYFGAGTRLSVL.

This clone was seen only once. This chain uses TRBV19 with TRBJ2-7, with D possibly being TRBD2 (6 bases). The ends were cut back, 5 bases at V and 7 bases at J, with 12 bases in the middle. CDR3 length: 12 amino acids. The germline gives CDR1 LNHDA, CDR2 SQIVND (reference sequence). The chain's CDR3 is CASSPNRGEQYF. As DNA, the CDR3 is TGTGCCAGTAGTCCGAACCGGGGGGAGCAGTACTTC.